The entry below describes one T cell receptor (beta chain). Antigen: not known. The junction does not match germline at one end; this may be a read error. After isolation, RNA underwent reverse transcription to generate cDNA as the sequencing template. Libraries were prepared by immunoSEQ multiplex PCR; TCRdb keeps only in-frame clonotypes and omits some of them. The sample consists of about 300,000 clones, roughly 64% of them appearing once. Treatment meaning: oral pan-JAK inhibitor, 5-10 mg twice daily. The CDR3 extends over 17 amino acids. In germline, CDR1 is SSHAT, CDR2 FNYEAQ (reference sequence). These data are taken from a study of CD8+ T cells in alopecia areata. Across the whole study: It was 6 to 18 months of tofacitinib, and then there were 6 months off drug. Study-wide results and limits: Since there was just one nonresponder, nobody can yet say how baseline CD8+ expansion ties to response.

J is TRBJ2-3 and V is TRBV7-7; the D gene is possibly TRBD2 (6 bases). This specimen consisted of CD4+ T cells sorted from blood, obtained at week 24, from a patient treated with tofacitinib. The sequence was obtained from a human donor with alopecia areata. The CDR3 loop is CASSLGTGHVSTDTQYF. The CDR3 nucleotides read TGTGCTAGCAGCTTAGGGACTGGACACGTTAGCACAGATACGCAGTATTTT. The complete variable domain, with remaining parts taken from reference TRBV7-7 and TRBJ2-3, reads GAGVSQSPRYKVTKRGQDVTLRCDPISSHATLYWYQQALGQGPEFLTYFNYEAQPDKSGLPSDRFSAERPEGSISTLTIQRTEQRDSAMYRCASSLGTGHVSTDTQYFGPGTRLTVL.